This entry lists 15 T cell receptor beta chains sequenced from one sample in a study of T-cell memory formation after mild COVID-19. One entry per CDR3 protein, called by TCRdb with MiXCR from the 5' RACE reads. Of about half a million distinct CDR3 sequences in the sample, roughly 20% were seen once. Material for sequencing was PBMCs or a T cell subset sorted from them (not recorded which). Receptor source: an adult woman who had mild COVID-19 (a few samples of this study predate the infection). Cell type and time point are not known.

This clonotype was picked up a small number of times. The CDR3: CASSRQGANEKLFF. CDR3 sequence (DNA): TGTGCCAGCAGCCGACAGGGGGCTAATGAAAAACTGTTTTTT. The chain combines TRBV12-3 or TRBV12-4 with TRBJ1-4; TRBD1 agrees at 9 bases. The CDR3 length is 14 residues. V lost 6 bases, J lost 3 bases, and 2 bases stayed unmatched.

J is TRBJ2-1 and V is TRBV5-1; D may be TRBD1 (6 bases). V was trimmed by 2 bases and J by 1 base, leaving 10 bases between them. The length of the CDR3 is 15 residues. Germline lookup yields CDR1 SGHRS and CDR2 YFSETQ. CDR3 region: CASSFTGISYNEQFF. The DNA for the CDR3 is TGCGCCAGCAGCTTTACAGGGATATCCTACAATGAGCAGTTCTTC.

This clonotype was seen more than once but under ten times. This chain uses TRBV4-2 with TRBJ2-7; TRBD1 is a possible D gene (5 bases). The ends were cut back, 0 bases at V and 7 bases at J, with 13 bases in the middle. Germline V gives CDR1 LGHNA, CDR2 YNFKEQ. This CDR3 is 14 amino acids long. CDR3 residues: CASSQELGNREQYF. As DNA, the CDR3 is TGTGCCAGCAGCCAAGAATTAGGGAACAGGGAGCAGTACTTC.

This clonotype has only a few counts. CDR3 DNA sequence: TGTGCCAGCAGCTTAGGATCCCCGGGGGGCCCCGGGGAGCTGTTTTTT. It is translated as CASSLGSPGGPGELFF. The J gene is TRBJ2-2, the V gene TRBV11-2, with D possibly matching TRBD2 (7 bases). This CDR3 spans 16 amino acids. The V and J ends lost 1 base and 6 bases respectively, with 15 bases between them. Per germline, CDR1 SGHAT and CDR2 FQNNGV.

A few counts support this clonotype. This chain uses TRBV15 with TRBJ2-1, with TRBD2 matching 16 bases. J lost 13 bases, V lost 5 bases, and 2 bases had no gene match. Germline CDR1 reads LNHNV; CDR2 reads YYDKDF (reference sequence). The CDR3 length is 13 residues. The CDR3 sequence is CATSGTSGGDQFF. The CDR3 nucleotides are TGTGCCACCAGCGGGACTAGCGGGGGGGACCAGTTCTTC. The full variable domain, with the rest looked up from reference TRBV15 and TRBJ2-1, is DAMVIQNPRYQVTQFGKPVTLSCSQTLNHNVMYWYQQKSSQAPKLLFHYYDKDFNNEADTPDNFQSRRPNTSFCFLDIRSPGLGDTAMYLCATSGTSGGDQFFGPGTRLTVL.

The chain joins TRBV11-3 to TRBJ2-3; TRBD2 matches 8 bases. The CDR3 spans 15 residues. The V gene end was trimmed by 7 bases and the J gene end by 6 bases; junction bases not matched to a gene: 12. Germline CDR1 and CDR2: SGHNT and YENEEA. Here the CDR3 reads CASTPLRGGYDTQYF. CDR3 DNA sequence: TGTGCCAGCACCCCGCTCCGGGGGGGGTACGATACGCAGTATTTT.

This rearrangement joins TRBV6-5 to TRBJ1-5; D uncertain. CDR1 and CDR2 (germline): MNHEY, SVGAGI. The CDR3 totals 14 residues. V dropped 2 bases and J dropped 7 bases, with 12 bases sitting between them. CDR3 sequence reads: CASSYRYEGQPQHF. The CDR3 DNA sequence: TGTGCCAGCAGTTACCGGTACGAGGGCCAGCCCCAGCATTTT.

This clonotype was detected only a few times. The chain combines TRBV7-8 with TRBJ1-1, with D unresolved. The V and J ends lost 5 bases and 0 bases respectively, with 16 bases between them. The CDR3 runs to 16 residues. Germline CDR1 and CDR2: SGHVS and FQNEAQ. In DNA, the CDR3 is TGTGCCAGCAGCCCCCGTCGGACGGCCCTGAACACTGAAGCTTTCTTT. Translation gives CASSPRRTALNTEAFF.

This clonotype rates as medium-sized. The V and J genes are TRBV18 and TRBJ1-1; no reliable D call. Trimming removed 2 bases from V and 4 bases from J, with 11 bases in between. Germline V gene lookup returns CDR1 KGHSH and CDR2 LQKENI. The CDR3 consists of 14 residues. The CDR3 sequence: CASSPSPALTEAFF. The CDR3 nucleotides are TGTGCCAGCTCACCATCCCCTGCCCTCACTGAAGCTTTCTTT.

The chain couples TRBV7-3 to TRBJ2-1, with TRBD2 matching 8 bases. CDR3 size: 16 residues. Trimming took 5 bases from V and 3 from J; bases not matched to a gene: 9. Germline assignment: CDR1 SGHTA and CDR2 FQGTGA. CDR3 residues: CASSRGSGSIYNEQFF. In DNA form, the CDR3 reads TGTGCCAGCAGCCGGGGGAGCGGGAGCATCTACAATGAGCAGTTCTTC.

This rearrangement joins TRBV29-1 to TRBJ2-5, with D unclear. The CDR3 totals 10 residues. V was pared by 7 bases and J by 4 bases, with 7 bases between. CDR1 and CDR2 (germline): SQVTM, ANQGSEA. The CDR3 here is CSARGETQYF. CDR3 bases: TGCAGCGCGAGAGGAGAGACCCAGTACTTC.

There are a few counts of this clonotype. The chain has TRBV7-9 and TRBJ2-7; the match to TRBD2 covers 8 bases. Trimming at V came to 3 bases and at J to 6 bases, leaving 7 bases not matched to a gene. This CDR3 comprises 14 residues. The germline CDR1 and CDR2 sequences are SEHNR and FQNEAQ (reference sequence). The CDR3 bases are TGTGCCAGCAGCTTGACCGGGACTAGTACCGAGCAGTACTTC. This codes for CASSLTGTSTEQYF.

The chain has TRBV2 and TRBJ2-7, with D perhaps TRBD1 or TRBD2 (5 bases each). The CDR3 is 11 residues long. Germline CDR1 reads SNHLY; CDR2 reads FYNNEI. V was pared by 8 bases and J by 6 bases, with 11 bases between. In nucleotides, the CDR3 is TGTGCCAGCCGGGGCCTGGGCGAGCAGTACTTC. Amino acid sequence: CASRGLGEQYF.

The chain combines TRBV12-3 or TRBV12-4 with TRBJ1-3, with TRBD1 matching over 8 bases. The CDR3 has 16 residues. V shed 5 bases, J shed 2 bases, and the junction held 8 bases outside the gene matches. Written as DNA, the CDR3 is TGTGCCAGCAGTAGGCAGGGGGCGAGCCCTGGAAACACCATATATTTT. Its protein is CASSRQGASPGNTIYF.

The chain joins TRBV5-1 to TRBJ2-3; D may correspond to TRBD1 or TRBD2 (6 bases each). Germline loops: CDR1 SGHRS, CDR2 YFSETQ. Between the trimmed V and J ends, which lost 4 bases and 4 bases, there was a span of 13 bases. The CDR3 totals 14 residues. The CDR3 DNA sequence: TGCGCCAGCAGCGGTGAAGGGGGGTCAGATACGCAGTATTTT. It codes for CASSGEGGSDTQYF.